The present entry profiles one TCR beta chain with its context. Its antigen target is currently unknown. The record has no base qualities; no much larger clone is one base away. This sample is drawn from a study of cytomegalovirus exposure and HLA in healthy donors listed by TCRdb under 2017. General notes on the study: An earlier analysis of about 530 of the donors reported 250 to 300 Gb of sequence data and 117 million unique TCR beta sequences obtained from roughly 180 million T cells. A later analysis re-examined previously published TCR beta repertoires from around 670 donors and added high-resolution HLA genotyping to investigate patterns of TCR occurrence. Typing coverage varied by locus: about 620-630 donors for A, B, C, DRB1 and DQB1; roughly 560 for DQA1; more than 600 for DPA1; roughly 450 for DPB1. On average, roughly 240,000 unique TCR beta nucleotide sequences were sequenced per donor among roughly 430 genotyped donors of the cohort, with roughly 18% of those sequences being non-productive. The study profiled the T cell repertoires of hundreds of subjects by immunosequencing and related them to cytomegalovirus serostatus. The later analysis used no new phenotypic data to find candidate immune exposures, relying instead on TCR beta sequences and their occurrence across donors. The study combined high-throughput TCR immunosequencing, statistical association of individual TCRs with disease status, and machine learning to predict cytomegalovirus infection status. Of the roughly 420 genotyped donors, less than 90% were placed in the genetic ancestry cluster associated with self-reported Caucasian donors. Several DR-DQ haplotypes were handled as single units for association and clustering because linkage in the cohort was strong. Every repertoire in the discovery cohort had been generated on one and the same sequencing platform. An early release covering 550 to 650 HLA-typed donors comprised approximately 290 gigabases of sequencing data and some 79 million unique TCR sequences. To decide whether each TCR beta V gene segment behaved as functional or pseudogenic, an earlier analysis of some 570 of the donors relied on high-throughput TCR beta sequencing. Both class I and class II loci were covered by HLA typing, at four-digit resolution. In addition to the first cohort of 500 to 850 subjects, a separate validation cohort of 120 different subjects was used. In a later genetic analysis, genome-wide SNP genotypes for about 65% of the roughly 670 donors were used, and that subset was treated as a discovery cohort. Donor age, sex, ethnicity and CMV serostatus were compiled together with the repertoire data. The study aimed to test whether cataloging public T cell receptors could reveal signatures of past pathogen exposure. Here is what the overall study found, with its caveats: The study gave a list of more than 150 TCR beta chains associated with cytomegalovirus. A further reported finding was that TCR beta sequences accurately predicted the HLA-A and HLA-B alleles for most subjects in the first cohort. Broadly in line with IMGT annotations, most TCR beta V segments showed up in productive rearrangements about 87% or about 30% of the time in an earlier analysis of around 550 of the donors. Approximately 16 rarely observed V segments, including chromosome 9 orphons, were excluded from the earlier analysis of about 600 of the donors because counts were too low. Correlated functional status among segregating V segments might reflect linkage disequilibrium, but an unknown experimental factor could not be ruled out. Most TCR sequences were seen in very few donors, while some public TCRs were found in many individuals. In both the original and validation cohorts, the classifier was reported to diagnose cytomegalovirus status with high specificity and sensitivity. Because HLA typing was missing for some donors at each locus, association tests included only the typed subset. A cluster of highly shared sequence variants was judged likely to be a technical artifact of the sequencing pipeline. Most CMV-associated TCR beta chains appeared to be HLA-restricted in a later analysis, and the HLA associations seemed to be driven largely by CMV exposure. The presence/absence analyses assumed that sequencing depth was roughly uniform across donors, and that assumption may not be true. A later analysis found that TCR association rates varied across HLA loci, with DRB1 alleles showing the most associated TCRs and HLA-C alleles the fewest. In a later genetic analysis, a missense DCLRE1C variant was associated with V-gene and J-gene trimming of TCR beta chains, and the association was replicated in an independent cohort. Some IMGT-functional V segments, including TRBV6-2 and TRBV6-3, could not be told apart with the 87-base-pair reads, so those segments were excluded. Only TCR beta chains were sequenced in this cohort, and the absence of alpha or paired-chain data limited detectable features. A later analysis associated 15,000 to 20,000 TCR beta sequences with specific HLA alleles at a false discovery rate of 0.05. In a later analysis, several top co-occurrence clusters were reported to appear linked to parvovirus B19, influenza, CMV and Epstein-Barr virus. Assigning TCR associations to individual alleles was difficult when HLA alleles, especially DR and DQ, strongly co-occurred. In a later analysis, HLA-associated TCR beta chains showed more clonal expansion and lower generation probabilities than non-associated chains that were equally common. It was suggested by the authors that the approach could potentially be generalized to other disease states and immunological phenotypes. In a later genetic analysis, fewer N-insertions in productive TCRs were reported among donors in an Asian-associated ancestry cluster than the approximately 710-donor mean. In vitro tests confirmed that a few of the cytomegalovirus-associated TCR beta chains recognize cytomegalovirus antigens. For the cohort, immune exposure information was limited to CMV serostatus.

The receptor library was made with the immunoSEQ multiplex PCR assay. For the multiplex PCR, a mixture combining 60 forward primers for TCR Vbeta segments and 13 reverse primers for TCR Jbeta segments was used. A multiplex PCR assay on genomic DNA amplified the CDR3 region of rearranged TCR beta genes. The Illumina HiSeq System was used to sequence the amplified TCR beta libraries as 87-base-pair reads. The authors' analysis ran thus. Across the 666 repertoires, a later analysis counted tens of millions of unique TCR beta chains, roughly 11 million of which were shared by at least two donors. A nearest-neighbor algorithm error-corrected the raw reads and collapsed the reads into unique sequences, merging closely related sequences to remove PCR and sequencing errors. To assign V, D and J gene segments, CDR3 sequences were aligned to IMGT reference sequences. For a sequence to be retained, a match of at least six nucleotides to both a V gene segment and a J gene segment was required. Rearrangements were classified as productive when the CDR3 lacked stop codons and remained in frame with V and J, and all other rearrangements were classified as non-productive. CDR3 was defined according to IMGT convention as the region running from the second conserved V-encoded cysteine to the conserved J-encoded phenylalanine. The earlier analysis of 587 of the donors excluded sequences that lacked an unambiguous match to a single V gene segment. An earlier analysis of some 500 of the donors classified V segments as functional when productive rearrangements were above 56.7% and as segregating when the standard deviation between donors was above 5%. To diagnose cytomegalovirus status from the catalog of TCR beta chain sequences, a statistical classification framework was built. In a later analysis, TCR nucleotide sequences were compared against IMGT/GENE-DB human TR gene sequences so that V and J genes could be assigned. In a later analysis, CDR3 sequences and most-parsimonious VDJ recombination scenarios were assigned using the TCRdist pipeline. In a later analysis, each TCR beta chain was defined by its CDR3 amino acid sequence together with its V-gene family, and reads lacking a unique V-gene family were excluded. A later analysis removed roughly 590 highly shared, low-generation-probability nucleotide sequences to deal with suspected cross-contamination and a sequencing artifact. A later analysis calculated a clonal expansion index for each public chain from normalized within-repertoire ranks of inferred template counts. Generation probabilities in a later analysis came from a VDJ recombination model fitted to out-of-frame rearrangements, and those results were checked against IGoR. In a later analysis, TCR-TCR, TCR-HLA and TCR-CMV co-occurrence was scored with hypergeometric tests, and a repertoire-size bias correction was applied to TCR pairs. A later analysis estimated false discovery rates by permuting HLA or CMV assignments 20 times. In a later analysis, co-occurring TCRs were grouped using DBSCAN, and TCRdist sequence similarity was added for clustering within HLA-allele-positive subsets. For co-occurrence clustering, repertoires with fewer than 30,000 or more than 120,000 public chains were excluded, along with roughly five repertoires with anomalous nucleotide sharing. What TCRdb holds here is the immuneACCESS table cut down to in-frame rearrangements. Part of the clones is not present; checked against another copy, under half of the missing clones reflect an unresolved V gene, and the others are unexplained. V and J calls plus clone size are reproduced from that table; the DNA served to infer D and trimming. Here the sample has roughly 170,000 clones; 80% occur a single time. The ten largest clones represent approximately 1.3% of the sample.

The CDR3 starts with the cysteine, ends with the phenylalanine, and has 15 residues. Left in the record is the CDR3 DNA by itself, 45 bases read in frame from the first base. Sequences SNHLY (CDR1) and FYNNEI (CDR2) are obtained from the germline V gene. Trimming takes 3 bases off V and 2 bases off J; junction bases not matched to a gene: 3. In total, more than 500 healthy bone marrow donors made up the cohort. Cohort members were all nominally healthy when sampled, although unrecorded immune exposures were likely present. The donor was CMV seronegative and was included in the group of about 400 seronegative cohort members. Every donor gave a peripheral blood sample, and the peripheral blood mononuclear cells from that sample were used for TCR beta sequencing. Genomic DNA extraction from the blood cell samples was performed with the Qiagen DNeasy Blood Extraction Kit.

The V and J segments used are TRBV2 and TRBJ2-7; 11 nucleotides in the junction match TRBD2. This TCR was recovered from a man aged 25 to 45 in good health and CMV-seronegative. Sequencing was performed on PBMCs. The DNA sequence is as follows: TGTGCCAGCAGTGATCCTAGCGGGAGGACCTACGAGCAGTACTTC. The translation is CASSDPSGRTYEQYF.